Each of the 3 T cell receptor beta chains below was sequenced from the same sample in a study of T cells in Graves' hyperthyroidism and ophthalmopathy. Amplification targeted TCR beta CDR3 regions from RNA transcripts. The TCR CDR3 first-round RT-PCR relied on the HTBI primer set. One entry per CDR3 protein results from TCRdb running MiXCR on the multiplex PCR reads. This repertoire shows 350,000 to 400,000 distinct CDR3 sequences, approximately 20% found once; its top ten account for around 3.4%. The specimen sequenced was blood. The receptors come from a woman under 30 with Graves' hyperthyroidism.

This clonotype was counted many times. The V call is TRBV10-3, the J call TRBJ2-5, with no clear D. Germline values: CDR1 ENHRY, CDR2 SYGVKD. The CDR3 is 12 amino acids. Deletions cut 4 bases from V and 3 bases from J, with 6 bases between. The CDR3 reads CAISAKEETQYF. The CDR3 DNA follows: TGTGCCATCAGTGCTAAGGAAGAGACCCAGTACTTC.

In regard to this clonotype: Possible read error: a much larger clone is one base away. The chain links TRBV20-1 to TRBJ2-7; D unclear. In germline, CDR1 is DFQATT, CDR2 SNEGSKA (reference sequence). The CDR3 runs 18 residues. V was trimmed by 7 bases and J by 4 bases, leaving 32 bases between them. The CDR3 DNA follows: TGCAGTGGGTTACATCTATTGATGCTGGAAAACCCCTCGTACGAGCAGTACTTC. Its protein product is CSGLHLLMLENPSYEQYF.

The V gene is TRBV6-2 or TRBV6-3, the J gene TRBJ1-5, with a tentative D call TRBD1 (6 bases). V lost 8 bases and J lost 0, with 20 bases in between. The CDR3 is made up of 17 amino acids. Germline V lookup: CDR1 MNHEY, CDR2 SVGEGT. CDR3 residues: CASSATTGRSSNQPQHF. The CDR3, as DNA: TGTGCCAGCTCTGCGACCACAGGGAGGAGTAGCAATCAGCCCCAGCATTTT.